This TCR beta chain derives from a study of cytomegalovirus exposure and HLA in healthy donors. As for the study in general: Researchers previously reported finding 100 million or so unique TCR beta sequences from about 179 million T cells. Counted in an early data release were approximately 85 million unique TCRs from HLA-typed donors. Regarding the study as a whole: Some segments of the V type, notably TRBV6-2 and TRBV6-3, were excluded as indistinguishable.

This clone was found a few times. Its antigen is unidentified. The PCR contained 60 Vbeta and 13 Jbeta primers. Clones were read by immunoSEQ multiplex PCR, and TCRdb kept only the in-frame ones, dropping some. The table includes over 90,000 clones, nearly 70% detected once. There are 14 residues in the CDR3. Germline V gene lookup returns CDR1 MNHEY and CDR2 SVGAGI. Trimming removed 2 bases at V and 2 bases at J, with 6 bases between. Sequenced input: PBMCs. This clonotype was obtained from a woman in her forties or fifties in good health and CMV-seropositive. V gene TRBV6-5 combines with J gene TRBJ1-4; unclear D gene. In DNA form, the CDR3 reads TGTGCCAGCAGTTACCGTGAGACTAATGAAAAACTGTTTTTT. As protein: CASSYRETNEKLFF.